One T cell receptor (beta chain) is described in this entry. It lacks a known antigen. No much larger clonotype is one base removed from it; base qualities were not supplied. These data originate in a study of graft-versus-host responses after intestinal transplantation (dated by TCRdb to about 2021). Study-wide context: The transplants that recipients received were multivisceral, liver-intestinal, or isolated intestinal. A peak of at least 4% donor T cells among recipient peripheral blood mononuclear cells was the definition used for donor T cell macrochimerism. Instead of going to the commercial service, samples from three later patients were sequenced in-house on an Illumina MiSeq and processed with MiXCR. Alloreactive clones were identified by sequencing pre-transplant mixed lymphocyte reaction products and comparing these products with unstimulated pre-transplant donor and recipient T cells. Every recipient was given anti-thymocyte globulin induction, then maintenance tacrolimus and steroids for around three years. A cohort of about two dozen intestinal transplant recipients, including one retransplant, was enrolled, and a few patients lacking pretransplant specimens were excluded. Bulk TCR-beta CDR3 sequencing was used to track graft-versus-host and host-versus-graft alloreactive T cell clones in the graft, circulation and bone marrow after intestinal transplantation. Overall results and qualifications from the work: GvH clones were detected in recipient bone marrow, and some of these GvH clones were observed earlier in ileal mucosa or blood, consistent with an intestinal mucosal origin. Early after transplant, peak levels of circulating GvH clones were found to be associated with declines in HvG clones. In the allografts of patients with donor T cell macrochimerism, GvH to HvG T cell clonal ratios were high. Conclusions were limited by the relatively low number and heterogeneity of intestinal transplant patients.

Spanning cysteine to phenylalanine, the CDR3 consists of 13 amino acids. Only the CDR3 portion is preserved as DNA: 39 bases, with reading frame beginning at the first base. CDR1 SGHAT and CDR2 FQNNGV are derived from the germline V gene. Cut back by 2 bases and 2 bases, the V and J ends lie 4 bases apart. Libraries were constructed by the immunoSEQ multiplex PCR assay. For most patients, genomic DNA was isolated using the Qiagen DNeasy Blood and Tissue Kit and was shipped frozen to Adaptive Biotechnologies for TCR sequencing. For most patients, high-throughput TCR-beta CDR3 sequencing of genomic DNA was performed by Adaptive Biotechnologies. The authors' pipeline ran thus. Adaptive's ImmunoSEQ software was the source of the TCR sequencing data for approximately 18 patients, while three other patients were processed with MiXCR and VDJtools. To correct CD4 versus CD8 sorting errors, sequences present in both subsets at a frequency ratio below 5:1 were removed. CDR3 nucleotide sequences shared between donor and recipient were removed because their origin could not be assigned. To count as alloreactive, a clone needed at least 2-fold expansion over unstimulated cells and a minimum CFSE-low frequency of 0.002% (template counts) or 0.001% (read counts). Mappable clones were those detected in sequenced pre-transplant spleen, lymph node, or MLR CFSE-low populations of the donor or recipient. Cumulative frequency of alloreactive clones was calculated as a percentage of all sequences weighted by copy number. TCRdb re-hosts the immuneACCESS table, in-frame sequences only. Its copies lack some clones; in the studies checked, an unresolved V gene accounts for under half of them, and the cause for the rest is not known. The V and J calls and clone size were taken over from that table, and D and trimming were inferred from the DNA. For this sample the table gives more than 95,000 clones, of which roughly 87% were detected only once. The ten largest clones take up roughly 1% of the sample.

The intended sense of this specimen's time point label: cells obtained before transplantation from donor or recipient. CD3+CD4+ and CD3+CD8+ populations were FACS-sorted from unstimulated pre-transplant donor and recipient cells taken from spleen or lymph nodes. The sequence derives from a human donor who received an intestinal transplant. This specimen was unstimulated CD4+ T cells sorted from spleen or lymph node cells, taken before intestinal transplant. The sequence links TRBV11-2 to TRBJ2-1; there is no confident call for the D gene. The DNA sequence is TGTGCCAGCAGCTTAACCCCCTACAATGAGCAGTTCTTC. It specifies CASSLTPYNEQFF.